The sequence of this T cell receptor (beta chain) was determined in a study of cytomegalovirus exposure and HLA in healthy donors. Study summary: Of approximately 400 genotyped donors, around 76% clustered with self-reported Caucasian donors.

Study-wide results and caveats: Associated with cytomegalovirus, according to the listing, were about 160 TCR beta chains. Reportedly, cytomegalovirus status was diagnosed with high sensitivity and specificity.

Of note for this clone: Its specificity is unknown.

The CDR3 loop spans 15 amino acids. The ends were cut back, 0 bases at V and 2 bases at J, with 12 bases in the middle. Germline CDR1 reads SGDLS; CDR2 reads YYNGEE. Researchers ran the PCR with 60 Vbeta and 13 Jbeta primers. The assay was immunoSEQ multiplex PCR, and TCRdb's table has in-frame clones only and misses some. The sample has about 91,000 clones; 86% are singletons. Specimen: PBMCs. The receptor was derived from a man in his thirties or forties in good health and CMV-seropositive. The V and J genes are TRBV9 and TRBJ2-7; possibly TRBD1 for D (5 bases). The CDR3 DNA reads TGTGCCAGCAGCGTAGAGGCAGACAGCACCTACGAGCAGTACTTC. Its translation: CASSVEADSTYEQYF.